These 32 T cell receptor beta chains were all obtained from the same sample, sequenced in a study of shared clonotypes between healthy human individuals. Repertoires were generated with immunoSEQ multiplex PCR, while TCRdb's copy carries only in-frame clones and drops some. This sample has around 500,000 clones, with around 79% found just once. Sequencing was done on a sample of PBMCs. Every receptor here comes from a woman aged 40 to 50 in good health. Some clones in this sample may be carry-over from other donors' samples.

The V and J genes are TRBV4-3 and TRBJ2-1; D is perhaps TRBD2 (6 bases). Per the germline V gene, CDR1 is LGHNA and CDR2 is YSLEER. CDR3 size: 17 residues. V was trimmed by 4 bases and J by 0 bases, leaving 16 bases between them. This CDR3 is CASSRRAGQSSYNEQFF. Here the CDR3 DNA reads TGCGCCAGCAGCCGCCGAGCGGGTCAGAGCTCCTACAATGAGCAGTTCTTC.

The chain is built from TRBV27 and TRBJ2-5; 7 bases line up with TRBD2. Unmatched junction bases numbered 4, after V lost 0 bases and J lost 0 bases. CDR1 and CDR2 from the germline V gene are MNHEY and SMNVEV (reference sequence). The CDR3 has 16 amino acids. The CDR3 loop is CASSLSGRGYQETQYF. CDR3 DNA: TGTGCCAGCAGTTTATCGGGGCGGGGGTACCAAGAGACCCAGTACTTC.

There are a few counts of this clone. V usage is TRBV5-1 and J usage is TRBJ2-2, with D unclear. V was clipped by 4 bases and J by 5 bases, with 12 bases between them. Germline CDR1 and CDR2: SGHRS and YFSETQ. The CDR3 covers 14 residues. In DNA, the CDR3 is TGCGCCAGCAGCCTGCCCACCGGGACCGGGGAGCTGTTTTTT. Encoded protein: CASSLPTGTGELFF.

This clone was detected a few times. V and J are TRBV7-9 and TRBJ2-3; no clear D gene. CDR3 length: 12 amino acids. Trimming removed 5 bases at V and 3 bases at J, with 6 bases between. The V gene's germline CDR1 is SEHNR and CDR2 FQNEAQ (reference sequence). Here the CDR3 reads CASSDLTDTQYF. The DNA of the CDR3 is TGTGCCAGCAGCGATTTGACAGATACGCAGTATTTT.

The chain joins TRBV28 to TRBJ2-7, with 13 bases lining up with TRBD2. V gave up 5 bases and J gave up 0 bases; unmatched junction bases: 4. This CDR3 region has 16 residues. Germline V lookup: CDR1 MDHEN, CDR2 SYDVKM. In nucleotides, the CDR3 is TGTGCCAGCAGTCGCCGGACTAGCGGGAGCTCCTACGAGCAGTACTTC. It codes for CASSRRTSGSSYEQYF.

The chain is built from TRBV30 and TRBJ1-2, with no clear D. CDR3 size: 11 residues. The germline V gene encodes CDR1 GTSNPN and CDR2 SVGIG (reference sequence). The V end lost 3 bases, the J end lost 8 bases, and 10 bases lay between the germline ends. The DNA for the CDR3 is TGTGCCTGGAGCTCCTATGGAGGCTACACCTTC. It translates to CAWSSYGGYTF.

This clone occurred a few times. The chain combines TRBV27 with TRBJ2-7; 7 positions agree with TRBD1. Germline CDR1 reads MNHEY; CDR2 reads SMNVEV (reference sequence). This CDR3 has 15 residues. Losses at the gene ends were 4 bases for V and 1 base for J; bases not matched to a gene: 7. The CDR3 DNA follows: TGTGCCAGCAGTTCGGGGACAGCTTTTTCCTACGAGCAGTACTTC. This encodes CASSSGTAFSYEQYF.

The V gene is TRBV7-2, the J gene TRBJ2-2, with D uncertain. Trimming cost V 5 bases and J 0 bases, with 10 bases left between them. In germline, CDR1 is SGHTA, CDR2 FQGNSA. The CDR3 loop spans 15 amino acids. The CDR3 nucleotides are TGTGCCAGCAGCCCGCTGGGTTCGAACACCGGGGAGCTGTTTTTT. This gives the protein CASSPLGSNTGELFF.

The chain employs TRBV5-1 and TRBJ2-7; perhaps TRBD1 as D (6 bases). CDR1 and CDR2 (germline): SGHRS, YFSETQ. CDR3 length: 14 residues. Trimming removed 2 bases from V and 3 bases from J, with 12 bases in between. CDR3 loop: CASSLEQGFYEQYF. CDR3 nucleotide sequence: TGCGCCAGCAGCTTAGAACAGGGATTCTACGAGCAGTACTTC.

Concerning this clone: The junction and the germline gene differ at one end; a read error may be behind it. The chain couples TRBV5-1 to TRBJ1-4; perhaps TRBD1 as D (5 bases). Germline V gene sequence: CDR1 SGHRS, CDR2 YFSETQ. The length of the CDR3 is 16 residues. The CDR3 loop is CASSLVEGFPKEKLFF. In nucleotides, the CDR3 is TGCGCCAGCAGCTTGGTAGAGGGGTTCCCTAAGGAAAAACTGTTTTTT.

In its sample, this clone was seen a few times. The V and J genes are TRBV15 and TRBJ2-7; TRBD2 is a possible D gene (5 bases). This CDR3 spans 15 amino acids. Trimming took 0 bases from V and 5 from J, leaving 14 bases between them. Germline CDR1 is LNHNV and CDR2 is YYDKDF (reference sequence). Here the CDR3 reads CATSRDWAGGNEQYF. CDR3 sequence (DNA): TGTGCCACCAGCAGAGATTGGGCAGGAGGCAACGAGCAGTACTTC.

The genes are TRBV19 and TRBJ1-1, with D uncertain. Trimming took 5 bases from V and 0 from J, leaving 13 bases between them. CDR1 is LNHDA and CDR2 is SQIVND in the germline V gene (reference sequence). The CDR3 sequence is 15 residues long. The CDR3 reads CASSLETRLNTEAFF. The CDR3 nucleotides read TGTGCCAGTAGTCTCGAGACAAGGCTGAACACTGAAGCTTTCTTT.

This clone was seen a single time. This rearrangement joins TRBV2 to TRBJ1-1; D ambiguous. Germline V gene sequence: CDR1 SNHLY, CDR2 FYNNEI. The CDR3 loop spans 15 amino acids. Trimming cost V 0 bases and J 5 bases, with 13 bases left between them. The CDR3 loop is CASSEATAGWTEAFF. The CDR3 DNA sequence: TGTGCCAGCAGTGAAGCGACGGCGGGGTGGACTGAAGCTTTCTTT.

A note on this clone: This likely traces to a read error, being one base from a far larger clone. Other DNA sequences of this sample code for an identical CDR3. This chain links TRBV5-1 with TRBJ2-7; 10 bases align to TRBD1. CDR3 length: 15 residues. J was trimmed by 0 bases and V by 5 bases; bases with no gene match: 5. Germline lookup yields CDR1 SGHRS and CDR2 YFSETQ. The DNA for the CDR3 is TGCGCCAGCAGAACCGGGACAGGGGACTCCTACGAGCAGTACTTC. Protein product: CASRTGTGDSYEQYF.

About this clone itself: This is likely an artifact of a read error, given a far larger clone one base away. This chain joins TRBV4-1 and TRBJ2-7, with a tentative D call TRBD2 (6 bases). Germline lookup yields CDR1 MGHRA and CDR2 YSYEKL. With 4 bases removed from V and 3 bases from J, the gap between germline ends came to 28 bases. The CDR3 extends over 19 amino acids. Written as DNA, the CDR3 is TGCGCCAGCAGCCGAGGCTCGGGTCTCCTGACGGGAGCGAACTACGAGCAGTACTTC. Encoded protein: CASSRGSGLLTGANYEQYF.

V is TRBV14 and J is TRBJ2-1, with a tentative D call TRBD2 (6 bases). Trimming left V 1 base short and J 7 bases short, with 17 bases between. From germline, CDR1 is SGHDN and CDR2 FVKESK. The CDR3 length is 16 residues. Here the CDR3 reads CASSQARRGWMNEQFF. CDR3 DNA sequence: TGTGCCAGCAGCCAAGCGCGGAGGGGTTGGATGAATGAGCAGTTCTTC.

The rearrangement links TRBV19 to TRBJ2-5, with 12 bases aligning to TRBD2. With V trimmed by 6 bases and J by 2 bases, 10 bases remained unmatched. CDR1 and CDR2 (germline): LNHDA, SQIVND (reference sequence). There are 17 residues in the CDR3. The CDR3 sequence is CASSVTSGSWGQETQYF. Written as DNA, the CDR3 is TGTGCCAGTAGCGTGACTAGCGGGAGTTGGGGGCAAGAGACCCAGTACTTC.

The gene calls are TRBV28 and TRBJ1-5; 8 bases match TRBD1. Losses at the gene ends were 5 bases for V and 5 bases for J; bases not matched to a gene: 17. The CDR3 totals 18 residues. Per germline, CDR1 MDHEN and CDR2 SYDVKM. The CDR3: CASSPSLDRGTLHQPQHF. CDR3 coding DNA: TGTGCCAGCAGTCCCTCTCTCGACAGGGGAACATTGCATCAGCCCCAGCATTTT.

This clone has only one observation. V is TRBV27 and J is TRBJ2-1; 10 nucleotides line up with TRBD2. The J segment lost 5 bases and the V segment lost 5 bases, leaving 6 bases of the junction unmatched. The CDR3 runs 15 residues. Germline values: CDR1 MNHEY, CDR2 SMNVEV (reference sequence). Here the CDR3 reads CASSRGLAQNNEQFF. The CDR3 DNA is TGTGCCAGCAGTAGGGGACTAGCGCAGAACAATGAGCAGTTCTTC.

The rearrangement links TRBV28 to TRBJ2-5; 10 bases fit TRBD2. CDR3 length: 14 residues. Germline V gene lookup returns CDR1 MDHEN and CDR2 SYDVKM. V was clipped by 5 bases and J by 5 bases; unmatched bases: 5. CDR3 amino acids: CASSKALAGETQYF. The DNA for the CDR3 is TGTGCCAGCAGTAAAGCACTAGCGGGGGAGACCCAGTACTTC.

This chain joins TRBV9 and TRBJ2-2; D is undetermined. This CDR3 has 12 amino acids. Germline CDR1 is SGDLS and CDR2 is YYNGEE. V shed 3 bases and J shed 8 bases, with 8 bases lying between them. The CDR3 bases are TGTGCCAGCAGCGAAGGCTTGGGGGAGCTGTTTTTT. It codes for CASSEGLGELFF.

J is TRBJ2-6 and V is TRBV28, with D tentatively TRBD1 (7 bases). CDR1 and CDR2 (germline): MDHEN, SYDVKM. This CDR3 contains 16 residues. Trimming left V 6 bases short and J 2 bases short, with 14 bases between. The CDR3 reads CASRQGGNTGANVLTF. The DNA for the CDR3 is TGTGCCAGCAGGCAGGGGGGAAATACTGGGGCCAACGTCCTGACTTTC.

The chain combines TRBV7-2 with TRBJ2-3; perhaps TRBD2 as D (5 bases). The CDR3 sequence is 14 residues long. Germline V gene sequence: CDR1 SGHTA, CDR2 FQGNSA. Trimming took 5 bases from V and 5 from J, leaving 14 bases between them. CDR3 residues: CASSQMAGVDTQYF. The CDR3 bases are TGTGCCAGCAGCCAAATGGCCGGGGTAGATACGCAGTATTTT. Using reference TRBV7-2 and TRBJ2-3 for the parts outside the CDR3, the full variable domain is GAGVSQSPSNKVTEKGKDVELRCDPISGHTALYWYRQSLGQGLEFLIYFQGNSAPDKSGLPSDRFSAERTGGSVSTLTIQRTQQEDSAVYLCASSQMAGVDTQYFGPGTRLTVL.

The V and J genes are TRBV6-1 and TRBJ1-2, with D possibly matching TRBD1 (6 bases). Germline V gene data show CDR1 as MNHNS and CDR2 as SASEGT. Deletions cut 3 bases from V and 2 bases from J, with 10 bases between. The CDR3 is 14 amino acids. The CDR3 here is CASSEGGANYGYTF. The CDR3, as DNA: TGTGCCAGCAGTGAGGGGGGCGCAAACTATGGCTACACCTTC.

The V gene is TRBV7-2, the J gene TRBJ1-3; D uncertain. Germline V gives CDR1 SGHTA, CDR2 FQGNSA. V lost 1 base and J lost 0, with 10 bases in between. This CDR3 is 16 amino acids long. The CDR3 coding sequence is TGTGCCAGCAGCTTAGTAACAGCGAGCTCTGGAAACACCATATATTTT. Encoded protein: CASSLVTASSGNTIYF.

Notes on this clone: This same CDR3 is encoded by further DNA sequences in the sample. The chain uses TRBV19 and TRBJ2-5; D is perhaps TRBD2 (6 bases). The last part of the DNA fits TRBJ2-7 better; the J call may be wrong. Germline V CDR1 and CDR2: LNHDA, SQIVND (reference sequence). The CDR3 totals 11 residues. The CDR3 spells CASDGGYEQYF. As DNA, the CDR3 is TGTGCCAGTGATGGGGGGTACGAGCAGTACTTC.

The chain couples TRBV28 to TRBJ2-5; D gene ambiguous. CDR3 size: 11 residues. Germline-derived CDR1 and CDR2 are MDHEN and SYDVKM. The ends were cut back, 6 bases at V and 4 bases at J, with 6 bases in the middle. In DNA, the CDR3 is TGTGCCAGCAGGGTCAGAGAGACCCAGTACTTC. Translation: CASRVRETQYF.

Comments on this clone: This likely came from a read error, as a far larger clone is one base away. The rearrangement uses TRBV7-3 and TRBJ2-1, with D tentatively TRBD2 (6 bases). CDR3 length: 13 amino acids. Per germline, CDR1 SGHTA and CDR2 FQGTGA. V lost 0 bases, J lost 7 bases, and 7 bases lay in between. DNA of the CDR3: TGTGCCAGCAGCTTAACCGGGAGAAATGAGCAGTTCTTC. This codes for CASSLTGRNEQFF.

V gene TRBV27 combines with J gene TRBJ2-5; 14 positions match TRBD2. The J call is doubtful: the DNA matches TRBJ2-7 better. The CDR3 has 15 amino acids. CDR1 is MNHEY, CDR2 SMNVEV, per germline (reference sequence). The CDR3 nucleotides read TGTGCCAGCAGTTTAATGGGGACTAGCGGGAGCGAGCAGTACTTC. Its protein product is CASSLMGTSGSEQYF.

The chain links TRBV6-5 to TRBJ1-2; perhaps TRBD1 as D (6 bases). Germline-derived CDR1 and CDR2 are MNHEY and SVGAGI. The CDR3 runs to 12 residues. V was shortened by 9 bases and J by 8 bases, with 16 bases between the two germline ends. The CDR3 region has the DNA TGTGCCAGTATCAACAGGGCTGGGGGCTACACCTTC. It specifies CASINRAGGYTF.

V is TRBV28 and J is TRBJ1-2; D not resolved. V was pared by 5 bases and J by 8 bases, with 15 bases between. This CDR3 has 13 residues. Germline V CDR1 and CDR2: MDHEN, SYDVKM. The DNA of the CDR3 is TGTGCCAGCAGTGGATCCCAGAGCGGGGGCTACACCTTC. Its protein is CASSGSQSGGYTF.

J is TRBJ2-5 and V is TRBV5-4, with TRBD2 matching 9 bases. CDR1 SGHNT and CDR2 YYREEE come from the germline V gene (reference sequence). The ends lost 4 bases at V and 4 bases at J; junction bases unmatched: 17. The CDR3 spans 18 residues. CDR3 in DNA: TGTGCCAGCAGCCAAGAGGTTGTTAGCGGGAGTGGGGTAGAGACCCAGTACTTC. This codes for CASSQEVVSGSGVETQYF. Together with reference TRBV5-4 and TRBJ2-5, the CDR3 gives the full variable domain: ETGVTQSPTHLIKTRGQQVTLRCSSQSGHNTVSWYQQALGQGPQFIFQYYREEENGRGNFPPRFSGLQFPNYSSELNVNALELDDSALYLCASSQEVVSGSGVETQYFGPGTRLLVL.